One sample yielded the 19 T cell receptor beta chains listed below, sequenced in a study of regulatory T cells in long-lasting Graves disease. Stated time point: persistent/refractory GD, antithyroid drugs over 5 years with positive TRAb. With RNA extracted from PBMCs as input, the TCR library was made. Arm-PCR of CDR3 regions with iRepertoire HTBI primers generated TCR beta libraries. Via MiXCR, TCRdb re-called the multiplex PCR reads, giving one row per CDR3 protein. The table includes about 400,000 distinct CDR3 sequences, less than 25% detected once. The sample consisted of peripheral blood mononuclear cells (PBMCs), taken when the disease was refractory, from a patient treated with antithyroid drugs. These receptors were obtained from a female donor with Graves disease.

This clonotype was seen many times. This sequence joins TRBV7-2 and TRBJ2-7; tentative D call: TRBD2 (5 bases). CDR1 is SGHTA, CDR2 FQGNSA, per germline. The CDR3 consists of 15 residues. The germline V and J ends were trimmed by 9 bases and 0 bases, with 18 bases remaining between them. DNA for the CDR3: TGTGCCAGGGACTTTAAGGCCGCCCTCTCCTACGAGCAGTACTTC. It is translated as CARDFKAALSYEQYF.

At least ten counts were recorded for this clonotype. V is TRBV11-2 and J is TRBJ2-5, with D unresolved. The CDR3 consists of 13 residues. From germline, CDR1 is SGHAT and CDR2 FQNNGV. Trimming removed 4 bases from V and 5 bases from J, with 11 bases in between. The CDR3 protein is CASSSRTGETQYF. CDR3 nucleotides: TGTGCCAGCAGCTCGCGGACCGGGGAGACCCAGTACTTC.

The rearrangement uses TRBV6-1 and TRBJ2-7; no clear D. In germline, CDR1 is MNHNS, CDR2 SASEGT. Trimming stripped 7 bases from V and 7 bases from J, with 14 bases between. This CDR3 is built from 12 residues. The CDR3 sequence: CASTDWTDEQYF. CDR3 bases: TGTGCCAGCACCGACTGGACCGATGAGCAGTACTTC.

The chain has TRBV20-1 and TRBJ1-3; possible D gene TRBD1, 6 bases. Germline assignment: CDR1 DFQATT and CDR2 SNEGSKA (reference sequence). Trimming pared 3 bases from V and 2 bases from J, leaving 14 bases between. CDR3 size: 15 residues. The CDR3: CSASTGALAGNTIYF. The CDR3 nucleotides read TGCAGTGCTAGCACGGGGGCGCTGGCTGGAAACACCATATATTTT.

This clonotype was observed many times. V and J are TRBV28 and TRBJ2-5; D might be TRBD1 or TRBD2, each matching 5 bases. V was pared by 6 bases and J by 4 bases, with 15 bases between. The V gene's germline CDR1 is MDHEN and CDR2 SYDVKM. The CDR3 totals 14 residues. The CDR3 DNA sequence: TGTGCCAGCAGCCTCGGGACCACCCCAGAGACCCAGTACTTC. This encodes CASSLGTTPETQYF.

This clonotype showed up just once. The chain uses TRBV6-2 or TRBV6-3 and TRBJ2-7; D is undetermined. Germline assignment: CDR1 MNHEY and CDR2 SVGEGT. The CDR3 spans 13 residues. V was trimmed by 6 bases and J by 6 bases, leaving 15 bases between them. The CDR3: CASSLPVVGEQYF. The CDR3 bases are TGTGCCAGCAGCCTACCCGTGGTTGGCGAGCAGTACTTC.

The V call is TRBV7-9, the J call TRBJ1-1, with D tentatively TRBD1 (5 bases). Trimming left V 6 bases short and J 3 bases short, with 17 bases between. CDR1 SEHNR and CDR2 FQNEAQ come from the germline V gene (reference sequence). The CDR3 is 15 residues long. In nucleotides, the CDR3 is TGTGCCAGCAGTCGACCGGCCGGGGGGGACACTGAAGCTTTCTTT. Protein sequence: CASSRPAGGDTEAFF.

The V and J genes are TRBV20-1 and TRBJ2-2, with 12 bases fitting TRBD2. This CDR3 region has 16 residues. Germline V lookup: CDR1 DFQATT, CDR2 SNEGSKA (reference sequence). Trimming at V came to 5 bases and at J to 5 bases, leaving 9 bases not matched to a gene. This CDR3 is CSALRLAGAGTGELFF. The DNA for the CDR3 is TGCAGTGCTCTTAGACTAGCGGGAGCAGGGACCGGGGAGCTGTTTTTT.

This clonotype was detected ten times or more. The chain couples TRBV7-2 to TRBJ2-5, with TRBD1 identical over 9 bases. Germline V gives CDR1 SGHTA, CDR2 FQGNSA. This CDR3 region has 15 residues. The J segment lost 5 bases and the V segment lost 5 bases, leaving 9 bases of the junction unmatched. The DNA for the CDR3 is TGTGCCAGCAGCCCCGGGACAGGGAGTGGGGAGACCCAGTACTTC. Translating gives CASSPGTGSGETQYF.

This clonotype was counted ten times or more. V usage is TRBV27 and J usage is TRBJ1-2; 7 nucleotides line up with TRBD1. The CDR3 runs 14 residues. J was trimmed by 6 bases and V by 6 bases; bases with no gene match: 10. Germline CDR1 and CDR2: MNHEY and SMNVEV (reference sequence). The CDR3 region has the DNA TGTGCCAGCAGGCCTACCGGGACAGCTAATGGCTACACCTTC. Translated: CASRPTGTANGYTF.

This clonotype was found a few times. The V and J genes are TRBV30 and TRBJ2-1; perhaps TRBD2 as D (5 bases). The CDR3 extends over 13 amino acids. V was trimmed by 0 bases and J by 8 bases, leaving 11 bases between them. Germline V lookup: CDR1 GTSNPN, CDR2 SVGIG (reference sequence). The DNA of the CDR3 is TGTGCCTGGAGTGTAAAGAGGGTGGATGAGCAGTTCTTC. This translates into CAWSVKRVDEQFF.

This clonotype was found many times. This chain connects TRBV12-3 or TRBV12-4 to TRBJ2-7, with D uncertain. This CDR3 is 13 amino acids long. The V and J ends lost 7 bases and 5 bases respectively, with 15 bases between them. The CDR3 DNA reads as TGTGCCAGCACACTTCAAGAGCGCGACGAGCAGTACTTC. It yields the protein CASTLQERDEQYF.

This clonotype has only a few counts. The chain combines TRBV2 with TRBJ2-7; 8 bases match TRBD2. Germline V gene data show CDR1 as SNHLY and CDR2 as FYNNEI. This CDR3 comprises 13 residues. Losses at the gene ends were 6 bases for V and 4 bases for J; bases not matched to a gene: 5. The CDR3 loop is CASRGREGYEQYF. CDR3 DNA sequence: TGTGCCAGCAGAGGACGGGAGGGTTACGAGCAGTACTTC.

Regarding this clonotype: This may stem from a read error, because a much larger clone lies one nucleotide away. The CDR3 DNA follows: TGTGCCTGCAGCCCTGGGACTACCCGATACTTCTACGAGCAGTACTTC. This gives the protein CACSPGTTRYFYEQYF. J is TRBJ2-7 and V is TRBV11-2, with 7 bases that match TRBD2. The CDR3 spans 16 residues. Germline V lookup: CDR1 SGHAT, CDR2 FQNNGV.

The chain couples TRBV7-2 to TRBJ1-2; D gene ambiguous. V shed 7 bases and J shed 4 bases, with 13 bases lying between them. The CDR3 is 13 amino acids. Germline-derived CDR1 and CDR2 are SGHTA and FQGNSA. The CDR3 spells CASTQVLSYGYTF. DNA of the CDR3: TGTGCCAGCACCCAGGTTTTATCCTATGGCTACACCTTC.

This clonotype was recorded a few times. This chain uses TRBV19 with TRBJ2-5; no clear D. Germline V gene data show CDR1 as LNHDA and CDR2 as SQIVND (reference sequence). CDR3 size: 12 residues. The ends were cut back, 8 bases at V and 7 bases at J, with 14 bases in the middle. The CDR3 DNA follows: TGTGCCAGTGGGTTGGATAAGGGGACCCAGTACTTC. This translates into CASGLDKGTQYF.

Notes on this clonotype: A read error is possible here, since a much larger clone lies one base away. The chain recombines TRBV7-2 with TRBJ2-7; 10 nucleotides agree with TRBD1. The germline V gene encodes CDR1 SGHTA and CDR2 FQGNSA. V shed 5 bases and J 5 bases; nucleotides not matched to a gene: 9. CDR3 length equals 15 residues. The CDR3 reads CASSRGQGVKNEQYF. DNA of the CDR3: TGTGCCAGCAGCCGAGGACAGGGGGTGAAAAACGAGCAGTACTTC.

The table lists this clonotype with many counts. This chain uses TRBV10-3 with TRBJ2-5, with D possibly matching TRBD2 (6 bases). CDR3 size: 14 residues. The germline gives CDR1 ENHRY, CDR2 SYGVKD. Trimming removed 1 base from V and 3 bases from J, with 9 bases in between. This chain's CDR3 is CAISELGGKETQYF. The CDR3 DNA is TGTGCCATCAGTGAGTTAGGCGGGAAAGAGACCCAGTACTTC.

This clonotype was counted only a few times. The chain has TRBV29-1 and TRBJ1-2; D is undetermined. The length of the CDR3 is 10 residues. Deletions cut 3 bases from V and 1 base from J, with 0 bases between. Germline loops: CDR1 SQVTM, CDR2 ANQGSEA. In DNA form, the CDR3 reads TGCAGCGTTGATAACTATGGCTACACCTTC. It yields the protein CSVDNYGYTF.